These T cell receptor beta chains were read from a single sample in a study of blood T cell repertoires in COVID-19. Assay: immunoSEQ multiplex PCR; the TCRdb copy retains only in-frame clones and omits some. The top ten hold 3% of the sample, which has hundreds of thousands of clones, about 90% seen once. Specimen: PBMCs or T cells enriched from blood (not recorded which). These receptor sequences come from a woman younger than 45 who had recovered from COVID-19. Both conserved end residues are part of each CDR3. Each record gives: clone size, J gene, V gene, D gene, CDR3 DNA, CDR3 protein. The D gene is left open where the match is weak. The size of a clone is reported for some rows only, either as once, few or many, or as a class for expanded clones.

>NA|TRBJ2-3|TRBV4-1|TRBD2
TGCGCCAGCAGCCAACCTTTAGCGGGAGTGGCGGATACGCAGTATTTT
CASSQPLAGVADTQYF
>NA|TRBJ1-2|TRBV28|TRBD1
TGTGCCAGCAGTCTTCGGACAGGGGTTCGGTACACCTTC
CASSLRTGVRYTF
>once|TRBJ2-7|TRBV3-1/TRBV3-2|NA
TGTGCCAGCAGCCCACCGATAGAGGGAGCTGAGCAGTACTTC
CASSPPIEGAEQYF
>NA|TRBJ1-3|TRBV13|TRBD1
TGTGCCAGCAGCTCGGGGACAGCTACTGGAAACACCATATATTTT
CASSSGTATGNTIYF
>once|TRBJ2-5|TRBV2|NA
TGTGCCAGCGGGGACAACCAAGAGACCCAGTACTTC
CASGDNQETQYF
>few|TRBJ2-1|TRBV25-1|TRBD2
TGTGCCAGCAGTGTCTGGACTAGCGGCGATGAGCAGTTCTTC
CASSVWTSGDEQFF
>NA|TRBJ1-6|TRBV7-2|TRBD1
TGTGCCAGCAGCTTAGGATCGGGACAGGGTTCACCCCTCCACTTT
CASSLGSGQGSPLHF
>NA|TRBJ2-5|TRBV5-8|NA
TGTGCCAGCAGCTTACCGCCGGGACAAGAGACCCAGTACTTC
CASSLPPGQETQYF
>NA|TRBJ2-2|TRBV28|NA
TGTGCCAGCAGTGTCAGGGCCCCTGGGACCGGGGAGCTGTTTTTT
CASSVRAPGTGELFF
>NA|TRBJ2-3|TRBV15|TRBD2
TGTGCCACCAGCAACCTTAGCGGGAGGGTCGTGGAAGATACGCAGTATTTT
CATSNLSGRVVEDTQYF
>NA|TRBJ2-1|TRBV5-1|TRBD2
TGCGCCAGCAGCTTGGATCGGGGAGGGTGGGATGAGCAGTTCTTC
CASSLDRGGWDEQFF
>NA|TRBJ2-2|TRBV5-1|TRBD1
TGCGCCAGCACCGCCGGGACAGCGACCGGGGAGCTGTTTTTT
CASTAGTATGELFF
>NA|TRBJ1-2|TRBV5-4|NA
TGTGCCAGCAGCTTGGATCGTCGGGAAAACTATGGCTACACCTTC
CASSLDRRENYGYTF
>NA|TRBJ2-2|TRBV15|TRBD2
TGTGCCACCAGCAGAGATCGCCTAGCGGCGAACACCGGGGAGCTGTTTTTT
CATSRDRLAANTGELFF
>once|TRBJ2-7|TRBV10-3|NA
TGTGCCATCAGTGAGCAGGGGACCTACGAGCAGTACTTC
CAISEQGTYEQYF
>NA|TRBJ1-2|TRBV18|TRBD1
TGTGCCAGCTCACCCACGGGACAGGGTTTGGCTGGCTACACCTTC
CASSPTGQGLAGYTF
>NA|TRBJ2-7|TRBV19|NA
TGTGCCAGTAGTACTAACCTCGCGGGGGCCTCCTACGAGCAGTACTTC
CASSTNLAGASYEQYF
>NA|TRBJ2-1|TRBV6-5|TRBD2
TGTGCCAGCAGTTACCCGGGGCGAGCGGGAGTCATTGAGCAGTTCTTC
CASSYPGRAGVIEQFF
>NA|TRBJ1-1|TRBV29-1|NA
TGCAGCGTTAGGGGCCCTGGGGGGGAACTTATGAACACTGAAGCTTTCTTT
CSVRGPGGELMNTEAFF
>NA|TRBJ1-1|TRBV19|TRBD1
TGTGCCAGTAGTATTCTCTCGACAGGGGGCACTGAAGCTTTCTTT
CASSILSTGGTEAFF
>NA|TRBJ2-2|TRBV7-9|NA
TGTGCCAGCAGCTTACGAGGGGGGAACACCGGGGAGCTGTTTTTT
CASSLRGGNTGELFF
>NA|TRBJ2-1|TRBV2|NA
TGTGCCAGCAACTGGAGCAATGAGCAGTTCTTC
CASNWSNEQFF
>NA|TRBJ2-1|TRBV9|TRBD2
TGTGCCAGCAGTACTCTGGGGAGGGGGCAGTTCTTC
CASSTLGRGQFF
>NA|TRBJ2-7|TRBV11-2|TRBD2
TGTGCCAGCAGCTTAGGCGGGAGGGACTCATCCTACGAGCAGTACTTC
CASSLGGRDSSYEQYF
>NA|TRBJ2-1|TRBV11-3|TRBD2
TGTGCCAGCAGCCTTAGCGGGCTATACAATGAGCAGTTCTTC
CASSLSGLYNEQFF
>NA|TRBJ1-5|TRBV12-3/TRBV12-4|NA
TGTGCCAGCAGCCCGGGGAGTCAGCCCCAGCATTTT
CASSPGSQPQHF
>NA|TRBJ2-7|TRBV6-5|TRBD1
TGTGCCAGCAGCGACCCAGGGGGTACCTACGAGCAGTACTTC
CASSDPGGTYEQYF
>few|TRBJ1-4|TRBV28|TRBD1
TGTGCCAGCAGTTCCAACGGACAGGGGTGGGCCCGTGAAAAACTGTTTTTT
CASSSNGQGWAREKLFF